This TCR beta chain stems from a study of T-cell reconstitution after alpha-beta-depleted transplantation in children (dated by TCRdb to about 2016). Background for the entire study: The study quantitatively tracked T-cell immune reconstitution after TCRalphabeta/CD19-depleted allogeneic hematopoietic cell transplantation in children using TCR repertoire profiling.

This clonotype was counted between two and nine times. The clone's antigen remains unknown. Nothing much larger sits one base from this clone, and base qualities are not available. To prepare the library, PCR was applied. The sequencing machine was an Illumina HiSeq 2500. TCR libraries were prepared with molecular barcoding, using unique molecular identifiers to normalize TCRbeta repertoire quantification. TCRdb trimmed the raw reads at Q25, called clones with MiXCR and kept productive beta chains. Duplicate CDR3 protein sequences are folded into a single record with the most common DNA and genes. For this sample there are just under 350,000 distinct CDR3 sequences; roughly 15% appear just once. The ten largest make up around 38% of the sample. The sample's treatment or condition label, decoded: allogeneic hematopoietic cell transplantation with graft depleted of TCRalphabeta T cells and CD19 B cells. The children who served as transplant recipients had been given grafts of TCRalphabeta/CD19-depleted allogeneic hematopoietic cells.

The CDR3, from cysteine to phenylalanine, totals 14 residues. Kept here is only the CDR3 DNA, which spans 42 bases and is read in frame from base 1. The germline V gene encodes CDR1 MNHEY and CDR2 SMNVEV (reference sequence). From V the trimming removes 4 bases and from J it removes 3 bases, while the gene matches leave 5 bases of the junction unaccounted for. Summary of the overall study and its limitations: About two months after transplant, the apparently early recovery of alphabetaT-cell counts reportedly depended on just several hundred clones that had expanded rapidly and came from non-depleted graft cells. In some patients, the high TCRbeta diversity seen at day 60 was put down to recipient T cells and intrathymic progenitors that had survived conditioning. Over subsequent months, a decline in hyperexpanded clone frequencies was noted, and after one year, T-cell counts and TCRbeta diversity were mostly ascribed to newly produced T cells.

This receptor was taken from a male patient aged 2 to 10 who had a stem cell transplant for acute lymphoblastic leukemia, so the T cells may come from the graft donor. The starting material was PBMCs, mostly from graft donor cells, obtained 360 days after TCRalphabeta/CD19-depleted stem cell transplant. The chain uses TRBV27 and TRBJ2-5, with TRBD1 matching 7 junction bases. The bases read TGTGCCAGCAGTTCCGACGACAGGGAAGAGACCCAGTACTTC. This translates into CASSSDDREETQYF.